This T cell receptor (beta chain) emerged from a study of blood T cell repertoires in COVID-19. Germline CDR1 SEHNR, CDR2 FQNEAQ (reference sequence). The CDR3 runs to 14 residues. V was shortened by 1 base and J by 1 base, with 7 bases between the two germline ends. Clinical history as reported by participants underpinned cohort assignment. What the recovered Cohort 3 donors had was two negative PCRs, clearance, or symptom resolution. Of note for this clone: The sample has other DNA sequences that encode this CDR3 too.

Some clones are missing from TCRdb's copy, which holds only in-frame ones; the method was immunoSEQ multiplex PCR. The data show over 200,000 clones, about 85% seen once. The chain joins TRBV7-9 to TRBJ2-5, with TRBD1 as a possible D gene (5 bases). The sequencing input was PBMCs or T cells enriched from blood (not recorded which). The TCR originated in a man in his forties who had recovered from COVID-19. CDR3 region: CASSLGQGQETQYF. In DNA, the CDR3 is TGTGCCAGCAGCTTAGGCCAGGGCCAAGAGACCCAGTACTTC. Full variable domain (missing parts from reference TRBV7-9 and TRBJ2-5): DTGVSQNPRHKITKRGQNVTFRCDPISEHNRLYWYRQTLGQGPEFLTYFQNEAQLEKSRLLSDRFSAERPKGSFSTLEIQRTEQGDSAMYLCASSLGQGQETQYFGPGTRLLVL.